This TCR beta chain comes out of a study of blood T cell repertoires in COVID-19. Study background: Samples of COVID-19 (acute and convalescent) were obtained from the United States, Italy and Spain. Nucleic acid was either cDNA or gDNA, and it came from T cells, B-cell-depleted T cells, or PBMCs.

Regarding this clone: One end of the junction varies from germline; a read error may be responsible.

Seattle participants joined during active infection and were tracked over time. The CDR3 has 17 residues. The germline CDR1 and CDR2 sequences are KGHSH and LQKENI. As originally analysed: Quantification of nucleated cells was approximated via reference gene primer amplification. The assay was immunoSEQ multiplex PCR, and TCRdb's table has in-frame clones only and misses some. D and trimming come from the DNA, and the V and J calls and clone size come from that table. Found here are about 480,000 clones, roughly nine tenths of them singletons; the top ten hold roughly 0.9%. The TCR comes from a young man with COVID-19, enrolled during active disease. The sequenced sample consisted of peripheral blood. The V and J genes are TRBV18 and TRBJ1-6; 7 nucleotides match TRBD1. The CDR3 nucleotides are TGTGCCAGCCGGCAAGGGGGCCCAATATCCTCTAATTCACCCCTCCACTTT. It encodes CASRQGGPISSNSPLHF.